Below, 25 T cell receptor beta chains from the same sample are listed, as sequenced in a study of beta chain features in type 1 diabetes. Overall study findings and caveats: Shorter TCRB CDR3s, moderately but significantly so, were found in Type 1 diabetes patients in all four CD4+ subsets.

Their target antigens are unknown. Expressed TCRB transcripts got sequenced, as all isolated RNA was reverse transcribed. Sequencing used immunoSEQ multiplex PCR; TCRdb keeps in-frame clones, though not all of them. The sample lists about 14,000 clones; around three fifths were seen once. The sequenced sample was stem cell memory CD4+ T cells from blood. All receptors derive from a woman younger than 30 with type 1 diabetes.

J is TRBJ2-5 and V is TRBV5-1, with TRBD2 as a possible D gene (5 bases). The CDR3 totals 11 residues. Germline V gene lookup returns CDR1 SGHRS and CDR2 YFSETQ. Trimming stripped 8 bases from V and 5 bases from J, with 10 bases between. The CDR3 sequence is CASFTGETQYF. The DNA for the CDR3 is TGCGCCAGTTTTACGGGGGAGACCCAGTACTTC.

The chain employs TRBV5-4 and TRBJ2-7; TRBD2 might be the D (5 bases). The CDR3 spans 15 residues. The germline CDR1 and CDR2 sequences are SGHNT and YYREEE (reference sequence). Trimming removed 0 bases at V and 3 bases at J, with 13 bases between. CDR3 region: CASSLDPAAFYEQYF. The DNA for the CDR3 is TGTGCCAGCAGCTTGGATCCAGCGGCCTTCTACGAGCAGTACTTC.

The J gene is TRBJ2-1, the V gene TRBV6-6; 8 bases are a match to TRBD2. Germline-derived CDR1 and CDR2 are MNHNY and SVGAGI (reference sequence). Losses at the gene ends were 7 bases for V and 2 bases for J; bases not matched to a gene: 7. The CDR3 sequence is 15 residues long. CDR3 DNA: TGTGCCAGCACCTCCAGCGGGGGACCCTACAATGAGCAGTTCTTC. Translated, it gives CASTSSGGPYNEQFF.

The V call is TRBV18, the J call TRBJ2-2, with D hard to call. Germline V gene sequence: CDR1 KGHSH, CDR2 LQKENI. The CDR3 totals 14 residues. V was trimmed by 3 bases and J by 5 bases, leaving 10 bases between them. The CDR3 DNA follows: TGTGCCAGCTCACCTACCCAGGCTACCGGGGAGCTGTTTTTT. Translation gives CASSPTQATGELFF.

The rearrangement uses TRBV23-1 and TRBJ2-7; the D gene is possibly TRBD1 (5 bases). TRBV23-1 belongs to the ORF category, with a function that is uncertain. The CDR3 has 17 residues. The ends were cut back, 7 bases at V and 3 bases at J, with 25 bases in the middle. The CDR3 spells CASTLGASRSRGYEQYF. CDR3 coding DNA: TGCGCCAGCACCCTAGGGGCGAGTCGGAGCCGCGGCTACGAGCAGTACTTC.

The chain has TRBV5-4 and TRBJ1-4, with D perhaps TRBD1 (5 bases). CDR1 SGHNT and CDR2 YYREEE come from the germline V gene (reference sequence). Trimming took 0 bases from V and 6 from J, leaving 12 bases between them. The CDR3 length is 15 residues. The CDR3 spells CASSLATQGDEKLFF. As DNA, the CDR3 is TGTGCCAGCAGCTTGGCGACTCAAGGGGATGAAAAACTGTTTTTT.

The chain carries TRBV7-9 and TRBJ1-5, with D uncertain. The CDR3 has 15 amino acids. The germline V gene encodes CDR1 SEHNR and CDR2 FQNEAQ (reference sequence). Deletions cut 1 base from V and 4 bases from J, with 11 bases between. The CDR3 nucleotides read TGTGCCAGCAGCTTAGGAACCACGGTGAATCAGCCCCAGCATTTT. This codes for CASSLGTTVNQPQHF. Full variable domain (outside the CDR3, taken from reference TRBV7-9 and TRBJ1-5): DTGVSQNPRHKITKRGQNVTFRCDPISEHNRLYWYRQTLGQGPEFLTYFQNEAQLEKSRLLSDRFSAERPKGSFSTLEIQRTEQGDSAMYLCASSLGTTVNQPQHFGDGTRLSIL.

CDR3 loop: CASSVASGGTTDTQYF. CDR3 in DNA: TGTGCCAGCAGCGTAGCCTCGGGAGGGACCACAGATACGCAGTATTTT. V usage is TRBV9 and J usage is TRBJ2-3; 8 bases map to TRBD2. The ends lost 0 bases at V and 2 bases at J; junction bases unmatched: 5. The CDR3 loop spans 16 amino acids. CDR1 and CDR2 (germline): SGDLS, YYNGEE.

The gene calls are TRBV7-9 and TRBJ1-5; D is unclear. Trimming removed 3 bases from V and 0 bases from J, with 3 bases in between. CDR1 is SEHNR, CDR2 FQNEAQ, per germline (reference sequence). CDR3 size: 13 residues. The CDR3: CASSFNSNQPQHF. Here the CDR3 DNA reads TGTGCCAGCAGCTTTAATAGCAATCAGCCCCAGCATTTT.

The CDR3 loop reads CASSNTGNGYTF. The CDR3, as DNA: TGTGCCAGCAGCAACACAGGGAATGGCTACACCTTC. This chain joins TRBV5-6 and TRBJ1-2, with a possible D match to TRBD1 (6 bases). The germline CDR1 and CDR2 sequences are SGHDT and YYEEEE. The CDR3 is 12 residues long. Trimming took off 4 bases at V and 6 bases at J, with 10 bases between the two ends. Full variable domain (outside the CDR3, taken from reference TRBV5-6 and TRBJ1-2): DAGVTQSPTHLIKTRGQQVTLRCSPKSGHDTVSWYQQALGQGPQFIFQYYEEEERQRGNFPDRFSGHQFPNYSSELNVNALLLGDSALYLCASSNTGNGYTFGSGTRLTVV.

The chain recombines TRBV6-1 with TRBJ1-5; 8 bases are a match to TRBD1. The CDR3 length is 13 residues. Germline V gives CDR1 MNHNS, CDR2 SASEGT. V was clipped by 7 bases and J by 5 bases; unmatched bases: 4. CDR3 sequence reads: CASTRQGHQPQHF. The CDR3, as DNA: TGTGCCAGCACCCGACAGGGGCATCAGCCCCAGCATTTT.

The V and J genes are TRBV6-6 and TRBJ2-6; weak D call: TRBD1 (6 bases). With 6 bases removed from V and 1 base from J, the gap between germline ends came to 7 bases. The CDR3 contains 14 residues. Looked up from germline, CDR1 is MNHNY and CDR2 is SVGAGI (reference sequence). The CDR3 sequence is CASRQGSGANVLTF. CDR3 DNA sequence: TGTGCCAGCAGACAGGGTTCTGGGGCCAACGTCCTGACTTTC.

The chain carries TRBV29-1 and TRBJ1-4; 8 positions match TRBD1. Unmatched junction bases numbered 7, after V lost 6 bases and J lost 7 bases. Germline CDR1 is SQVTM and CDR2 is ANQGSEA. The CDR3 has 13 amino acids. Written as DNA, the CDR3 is TGCAGCGTCGGACAGGGCGTCGGTGAAAAACTGTTTTTT. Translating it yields CSVGQGVGEKLFF.

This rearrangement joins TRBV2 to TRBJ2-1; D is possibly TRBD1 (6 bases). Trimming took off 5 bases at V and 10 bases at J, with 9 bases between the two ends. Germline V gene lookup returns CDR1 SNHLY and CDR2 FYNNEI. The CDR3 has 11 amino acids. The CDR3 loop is CASSSDREQFF. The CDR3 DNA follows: TGTGCCAGCAGTAGCGACAGGGAGCAGTTCTTC.

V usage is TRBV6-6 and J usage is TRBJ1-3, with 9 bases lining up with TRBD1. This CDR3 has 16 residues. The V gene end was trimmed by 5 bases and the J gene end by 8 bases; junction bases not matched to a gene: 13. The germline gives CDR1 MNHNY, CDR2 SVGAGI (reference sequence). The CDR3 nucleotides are TGTGCCAGCAGTCCGACCCCGGGACAGGGTCTCTACACCATATATTTT. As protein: CASSPTPGQGLYTIYF.

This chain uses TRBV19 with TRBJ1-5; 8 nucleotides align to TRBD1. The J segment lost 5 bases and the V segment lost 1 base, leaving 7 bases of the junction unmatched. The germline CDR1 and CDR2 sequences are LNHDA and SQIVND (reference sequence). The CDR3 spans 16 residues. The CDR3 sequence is CASSIVGRGRDQPQHF. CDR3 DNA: TGTGCCAGTAGTATAGTAGGCAGGGGGCGCGATCAGCCCCAGCATTTT.

The CDR3 loop is CASCAGGLYGYTF. The CDR3 DNA reads as TGTGCCAGCTGCGCAGGGGGCCTCTATGGCTACACCTTC. The gene calls are TRBV28 and TRBJ1-2, with 8 bases fitting TRBD1. With 8 bases clipped from V and 4 bases from J, the junction kept 6 bases outside the gene matches. Germline V gene data show CDR1 as MDHEN and CDR2 as SYDVKM. The CDR3 consists of 13 residues.

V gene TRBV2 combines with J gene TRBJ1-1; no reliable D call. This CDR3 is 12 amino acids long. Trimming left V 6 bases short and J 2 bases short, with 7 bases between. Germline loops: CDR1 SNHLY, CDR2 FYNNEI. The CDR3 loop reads CASRRSNTEAFF. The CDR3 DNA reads TGTGCCAGCAGGCGGAGTAACACTGAAGCTTTCTTT.

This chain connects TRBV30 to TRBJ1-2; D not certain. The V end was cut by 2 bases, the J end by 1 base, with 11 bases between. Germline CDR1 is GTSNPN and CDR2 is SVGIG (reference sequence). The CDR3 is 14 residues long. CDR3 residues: CAWSRAGLNYGYTF. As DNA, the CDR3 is TGTGCCTGGAGTCGGGCGGGCCTTAACTATGGCTACACCTTC.

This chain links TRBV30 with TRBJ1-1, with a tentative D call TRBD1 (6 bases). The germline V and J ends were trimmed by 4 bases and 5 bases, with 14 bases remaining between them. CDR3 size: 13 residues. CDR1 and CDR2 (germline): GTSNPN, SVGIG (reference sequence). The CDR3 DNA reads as TGTGCCTGGACCCGAGGGGGATTGACTGAAGCTTTCTTT. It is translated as CAWTRGGLTEAFF.

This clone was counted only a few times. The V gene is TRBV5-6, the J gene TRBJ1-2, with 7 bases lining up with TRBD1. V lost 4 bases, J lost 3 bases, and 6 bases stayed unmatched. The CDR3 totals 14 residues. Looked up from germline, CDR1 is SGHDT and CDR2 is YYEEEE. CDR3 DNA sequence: TGTGCCAGCAGCGAAGACAGGGCCTACTATGGCTACACCTTC. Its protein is CASSEDRAYYGYTF. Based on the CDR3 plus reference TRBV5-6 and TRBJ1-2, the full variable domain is DAGVTQSPTHLIKTRGQQVTLRCSPKSGHDTVSWYQQALGQGPQFIFQYYEEEERQRGNFPDRFSGHQFPNYSSELNVNALLLGDSALYLCASSEDRAYYGYTFGSGTRLTVV.

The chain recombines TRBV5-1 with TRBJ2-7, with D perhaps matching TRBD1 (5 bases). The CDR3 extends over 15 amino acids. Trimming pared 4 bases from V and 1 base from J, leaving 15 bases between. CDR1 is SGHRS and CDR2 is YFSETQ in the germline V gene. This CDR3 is CASSDGAGSSYEQYF. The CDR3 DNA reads TGCGCCAGCAGCGATGGTGCAGGGTCGTCCTACGAGCAGTACTTC.

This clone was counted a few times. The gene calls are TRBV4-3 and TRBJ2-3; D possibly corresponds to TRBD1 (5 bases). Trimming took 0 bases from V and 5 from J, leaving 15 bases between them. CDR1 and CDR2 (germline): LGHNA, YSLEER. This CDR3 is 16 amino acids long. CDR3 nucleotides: TGCGCCAGCAGCCAAGAAGGGCTGACTCAGGGAGATACGCAGTATTTT. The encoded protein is CASSQEGLTQGDTQYF.

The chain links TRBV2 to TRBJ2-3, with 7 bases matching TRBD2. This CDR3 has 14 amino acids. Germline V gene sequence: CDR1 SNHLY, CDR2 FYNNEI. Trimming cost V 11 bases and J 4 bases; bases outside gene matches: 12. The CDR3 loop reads CASATAGTPDTQYF. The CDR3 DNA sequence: TGTGCCTCCGCCACAGCGGGAACGCCAGATACGCAGTATTTT.

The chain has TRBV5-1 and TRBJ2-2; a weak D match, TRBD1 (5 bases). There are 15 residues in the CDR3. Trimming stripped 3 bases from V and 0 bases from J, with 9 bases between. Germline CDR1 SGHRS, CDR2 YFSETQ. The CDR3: CASSWGSANTGELFF. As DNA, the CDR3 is TGCGCCAGCAGCTGGGGCAGCGCGAACACCGGGGAGCTGTTTTTT.